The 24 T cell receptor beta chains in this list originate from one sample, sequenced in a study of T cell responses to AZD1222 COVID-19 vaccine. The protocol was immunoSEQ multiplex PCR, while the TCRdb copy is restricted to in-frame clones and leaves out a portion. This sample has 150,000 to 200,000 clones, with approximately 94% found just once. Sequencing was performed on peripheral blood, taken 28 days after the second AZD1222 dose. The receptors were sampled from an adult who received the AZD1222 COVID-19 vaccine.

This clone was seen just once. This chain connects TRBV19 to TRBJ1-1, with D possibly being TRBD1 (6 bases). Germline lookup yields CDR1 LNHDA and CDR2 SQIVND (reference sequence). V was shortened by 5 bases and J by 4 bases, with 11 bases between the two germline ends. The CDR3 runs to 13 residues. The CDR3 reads CASSFPGATEAFF. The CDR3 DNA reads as TGTGCCAGTAGTTTTCCAGGGGCCACTGAAGCTTTCTTT.

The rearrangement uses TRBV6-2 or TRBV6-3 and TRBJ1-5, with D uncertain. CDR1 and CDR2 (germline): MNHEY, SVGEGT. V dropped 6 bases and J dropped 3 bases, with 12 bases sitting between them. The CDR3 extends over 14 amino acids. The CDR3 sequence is CASSNIDTNQPQHF. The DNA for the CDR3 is TGTGCCAGCAGCAACATAGACACCAATCAGCCCCAGCATTTT.

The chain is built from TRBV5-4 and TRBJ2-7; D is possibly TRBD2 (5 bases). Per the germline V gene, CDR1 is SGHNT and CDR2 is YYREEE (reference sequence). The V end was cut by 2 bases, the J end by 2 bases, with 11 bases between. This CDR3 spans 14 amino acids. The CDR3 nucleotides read TGTGCCAGCAGCTTAACTAGTTTCCCCTACGAGCAGTACTTC. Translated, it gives CASSLTSFPYEQYF.

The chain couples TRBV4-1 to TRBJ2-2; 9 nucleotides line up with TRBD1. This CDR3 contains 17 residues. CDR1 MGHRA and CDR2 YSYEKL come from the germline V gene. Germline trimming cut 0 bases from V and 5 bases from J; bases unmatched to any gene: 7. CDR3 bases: TGCGCCAGCAGCCAAGAAATGAGACAGGGGGGGACCGGGGAGCTGTTTTTT. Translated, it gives CASSQEMRQGGTGELFF.

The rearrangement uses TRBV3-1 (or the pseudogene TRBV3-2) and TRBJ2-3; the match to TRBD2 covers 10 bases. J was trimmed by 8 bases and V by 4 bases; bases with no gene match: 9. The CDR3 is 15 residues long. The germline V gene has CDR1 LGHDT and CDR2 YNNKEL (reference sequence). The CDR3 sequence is CASSRAGLAAGTQYF. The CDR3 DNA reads TGTGCCAGCAGCCGCGCAGGACTAGCGGCGGGTACGCAGTATTTT.

CDR3 sequence reads: CASSPDEVRANYGYTF. The CDR3 nucleotides read TGTGCCAGCAGCCCTGACGAGGTCAGGGCCAACTATGGCTACACCTTC. The V gene is TRBV5-5, the J gene TRBJ1-2; D may be TRBD1 (5 bases). The germline V and J ends were trimmed by 4 bases and 2 bases, with 18 bases remaining between them. Germline CDR1 and CDR2: SGHKS and YYEKEE (reference sequence). CDR3 length: 16 residues.

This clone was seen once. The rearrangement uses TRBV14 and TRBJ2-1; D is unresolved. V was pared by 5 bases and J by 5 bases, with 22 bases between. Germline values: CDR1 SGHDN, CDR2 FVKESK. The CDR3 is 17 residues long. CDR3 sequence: CASSSPSGATPHNEQFF. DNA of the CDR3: TGTGCCAGCAGCTCCCCCTCGGGCGCTACCCCCCACAATGAGCAGTTCTTC.

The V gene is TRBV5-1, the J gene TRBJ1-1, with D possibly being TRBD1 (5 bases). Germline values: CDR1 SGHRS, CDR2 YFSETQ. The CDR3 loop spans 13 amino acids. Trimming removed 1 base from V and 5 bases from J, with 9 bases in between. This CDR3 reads CASSLQGSTEAFF. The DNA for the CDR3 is TGCGCCAGCAGCTTGCAGGGATCGACTGAAGCTTTCTTT.

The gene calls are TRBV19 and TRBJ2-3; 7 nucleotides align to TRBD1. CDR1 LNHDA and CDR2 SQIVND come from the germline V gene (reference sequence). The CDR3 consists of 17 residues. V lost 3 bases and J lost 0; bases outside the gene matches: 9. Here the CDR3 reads CASSMGQTGPSTDTQYF. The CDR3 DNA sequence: TGTGCCAGTAGTATGGGACAGACAGGCCCCAGCACAGATACGCAGTATTTT. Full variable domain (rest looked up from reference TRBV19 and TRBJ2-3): DGGITQSPKYLFRKEGQNVTLSCEQNLNHDAMYWYRQDPGQGLRLIYYSQIVNDFQKGDIAEGYSVSREKKESFPLTVTSAQKNPTAFYLCASSMGQTGPSTDTQYFGPGTRLTVL.

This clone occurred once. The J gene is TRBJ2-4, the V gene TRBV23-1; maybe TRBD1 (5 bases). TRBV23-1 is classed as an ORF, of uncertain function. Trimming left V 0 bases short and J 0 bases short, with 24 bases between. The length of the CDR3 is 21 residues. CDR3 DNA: TGCGCCAGCAGTCAATCGGTGGACATCCTCGAAAGGGGTATAGCCAAAAACATTCAGTACTTC. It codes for CASSQSVDILERGIAKNIQYF.

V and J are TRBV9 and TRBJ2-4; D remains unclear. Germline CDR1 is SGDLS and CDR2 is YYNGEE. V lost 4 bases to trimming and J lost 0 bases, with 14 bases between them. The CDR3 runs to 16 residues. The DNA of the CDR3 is TGTGCCAGCAGCCCTGGATCCTTGGCAGCCAAAAACATTCAGTACTTC. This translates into CASSPGSLAAKNIQYF. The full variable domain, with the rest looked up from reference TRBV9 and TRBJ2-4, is DSGVTQTPKHLITATGQRVTLRCSPRSGDLSVYWYQQSLDQGLQFLIQYYNGEERAKGNILERFSAQQFPDLHSELNLSSLELGDSALYFCASSPGSLAAKNIQYFGAGTRLSVL.

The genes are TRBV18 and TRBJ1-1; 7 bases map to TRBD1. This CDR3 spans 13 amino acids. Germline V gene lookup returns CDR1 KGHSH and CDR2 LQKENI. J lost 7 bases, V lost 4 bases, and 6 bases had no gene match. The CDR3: CASSQGAGGEAFF. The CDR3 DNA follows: TGTGCCAGCTCACAGGGGGCCGGGGGTGAAGCTTTCTTT. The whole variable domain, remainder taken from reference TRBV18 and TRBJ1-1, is NAGVMQNPRHLVRRRGQEARLRCSPMKGHSHVYWYRQLPEEGLKFMVYLQKENIIDESGMPKERFSAEFPKEGPSILRIQQVVRGDSAAYFCASSQGAGGEAFFGQGTRLTVV.

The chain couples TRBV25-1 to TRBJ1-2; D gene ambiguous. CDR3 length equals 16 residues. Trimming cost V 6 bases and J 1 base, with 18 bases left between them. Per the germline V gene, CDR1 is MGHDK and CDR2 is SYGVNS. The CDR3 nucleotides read TGTGCCAGCAGCGGCTTGGACGGCCGTAATAACTATGGCTACACCTTC. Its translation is CASSGLDGRNNYGYTF.

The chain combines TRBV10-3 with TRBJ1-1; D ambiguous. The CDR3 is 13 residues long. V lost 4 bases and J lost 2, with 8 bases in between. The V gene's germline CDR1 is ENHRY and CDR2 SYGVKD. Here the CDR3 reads CAISARSNTEAFF. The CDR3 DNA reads TGTGCCATCAGTGCGCGGTCTAACACTGAAGCTTTCTTT.

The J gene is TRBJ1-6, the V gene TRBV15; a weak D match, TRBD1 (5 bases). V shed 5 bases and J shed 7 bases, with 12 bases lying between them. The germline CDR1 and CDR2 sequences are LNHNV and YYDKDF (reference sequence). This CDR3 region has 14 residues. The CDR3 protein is CATSSAGSNSPLHF. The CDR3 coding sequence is TGTGCCACCAGCTCGGCAGGGTCCAATTCACCCCTCCACTTT.

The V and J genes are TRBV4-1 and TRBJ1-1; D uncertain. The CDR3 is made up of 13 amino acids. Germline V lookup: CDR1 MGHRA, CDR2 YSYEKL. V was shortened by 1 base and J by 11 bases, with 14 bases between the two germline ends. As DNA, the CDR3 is TGCGCCAGCAGCCAAGTTGAGGGATCGGGGGCTTTCTTT. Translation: CASSQVEGSGAFF.

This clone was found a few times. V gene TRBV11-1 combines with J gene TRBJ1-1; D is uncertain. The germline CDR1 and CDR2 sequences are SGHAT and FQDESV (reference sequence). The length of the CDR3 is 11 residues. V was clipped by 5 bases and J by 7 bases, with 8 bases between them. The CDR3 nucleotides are TGTGCCAGCAGCACCCGGAGTGAAGCTTTCTTT. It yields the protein CASSTRSEAFF.

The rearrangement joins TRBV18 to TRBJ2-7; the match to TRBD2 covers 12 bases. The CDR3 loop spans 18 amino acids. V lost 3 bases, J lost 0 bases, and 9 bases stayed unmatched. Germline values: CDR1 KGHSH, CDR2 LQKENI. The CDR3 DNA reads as TGTGCCAGCTCACCCGCCGGGCTAGCGGGAGGGAGCTCCTACGAGCAGTACTTC. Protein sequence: CASSPAGLAGGSSYEQYF.

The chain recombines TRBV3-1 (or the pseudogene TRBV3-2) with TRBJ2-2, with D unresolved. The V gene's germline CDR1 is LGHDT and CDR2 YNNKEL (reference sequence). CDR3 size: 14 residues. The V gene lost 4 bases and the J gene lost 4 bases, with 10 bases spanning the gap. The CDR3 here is CASSPPTITGELFF. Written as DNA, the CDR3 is TGTGCCAGCAGCCCTCCGACCATCACCGGGGAGCTGTTTTTT.

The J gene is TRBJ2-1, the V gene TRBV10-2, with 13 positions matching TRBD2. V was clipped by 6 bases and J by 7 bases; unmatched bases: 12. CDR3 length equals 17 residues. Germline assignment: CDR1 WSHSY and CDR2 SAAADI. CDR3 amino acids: CASSGGAGTSGTNEQFF. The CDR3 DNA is TGCGCCAGCAGCGGCGGCGCCGGGACTAGCGGGACAAATGAGCAGTTCTTC.

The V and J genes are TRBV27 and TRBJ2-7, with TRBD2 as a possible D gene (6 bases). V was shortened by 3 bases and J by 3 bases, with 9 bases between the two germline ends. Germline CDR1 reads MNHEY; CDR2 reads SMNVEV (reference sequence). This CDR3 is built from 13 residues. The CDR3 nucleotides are TGTGCCAGCAGTTTGGGACTGATCTACGAGCAGTACTTC. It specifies CASSLGLIYEQYF.

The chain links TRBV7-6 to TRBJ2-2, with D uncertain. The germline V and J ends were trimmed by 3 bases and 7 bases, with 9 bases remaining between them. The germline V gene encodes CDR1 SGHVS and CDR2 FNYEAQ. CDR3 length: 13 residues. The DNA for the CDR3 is TGTGCCAGCAGCTTGAGGTCGAGCGGGGAGCTGTTTTTT. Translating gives CASSLRSSGELFF.

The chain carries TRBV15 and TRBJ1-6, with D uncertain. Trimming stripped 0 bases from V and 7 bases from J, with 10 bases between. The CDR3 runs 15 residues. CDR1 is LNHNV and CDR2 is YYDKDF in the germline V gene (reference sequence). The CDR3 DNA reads TGTGCCACCAGCAGAGATTTGGTGGGAAATTCACCCCTCCACTTT. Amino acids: CATSRDLVGNSPLHF.

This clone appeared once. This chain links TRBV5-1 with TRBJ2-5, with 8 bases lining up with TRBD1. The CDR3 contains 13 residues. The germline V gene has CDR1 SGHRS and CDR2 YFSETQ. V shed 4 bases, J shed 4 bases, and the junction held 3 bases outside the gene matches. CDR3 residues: CASSPGTGETQYF. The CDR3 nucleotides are TGCGCCAGCAGCCCTGGGACAGGAGAGACCCAGTACTTC.